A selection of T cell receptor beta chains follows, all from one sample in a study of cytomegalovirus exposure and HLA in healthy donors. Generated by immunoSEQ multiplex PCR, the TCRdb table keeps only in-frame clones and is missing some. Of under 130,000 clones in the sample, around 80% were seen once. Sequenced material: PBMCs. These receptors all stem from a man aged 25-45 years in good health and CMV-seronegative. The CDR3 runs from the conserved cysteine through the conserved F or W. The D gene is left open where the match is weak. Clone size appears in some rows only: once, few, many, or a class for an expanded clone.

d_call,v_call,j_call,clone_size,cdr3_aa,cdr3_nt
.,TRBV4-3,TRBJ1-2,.,CASSQDHSGFNYGYTF,TGCGCCAGCAGCCAAGACCACTCCGGGTTTAACTATGGCTACACCTTC
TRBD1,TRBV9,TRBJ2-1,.,CASSSTGTDNEQFF,TGTGCCAGCAGCTCCACCGGGACAGACAATGAGCAGTTCTTC
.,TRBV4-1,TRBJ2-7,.,CASSQGGSWDMSYEQYF,TGCGCCAGCAGCCAAGGGGGGAGTTGGGACATGTCCTACGAGCAGTACTTC
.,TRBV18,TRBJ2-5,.,CASSPRLQGMETQYF,TGTGCCAGCTCACCACGCTTACAGGGTATGGAGACCCAGTACTTC
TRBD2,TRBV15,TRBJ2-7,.,CATSRGRLAGTVYEQYF,TGTGCCACCAGCAGGGGGAGACTAGCGGGTACGGTCTACGAGCAGTACTTC
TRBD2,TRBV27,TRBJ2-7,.,CASSLSGGTGGRGEQYF,TGTGCCAGCAGTTTATCGGGGGGGACGGGAGGAAGGGGAGAGCAGTACTTC
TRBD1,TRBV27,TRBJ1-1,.,CASRETGWDTEAFF,TGTGCCAGCAGGGAGACAGGGTGGGACACTGAAGCTTTCTTT
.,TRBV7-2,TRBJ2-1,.,CASSTRTYNEQFF,TGTGCCAGCAGCACTAGGACCTACAATGAGCAGTTCTTC
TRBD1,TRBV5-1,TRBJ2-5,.,CASSMTGGLQETQYF,TGCGCCAGCAGCATGACAGGGGGCCTCCAAGAGACCCAGTACTTC
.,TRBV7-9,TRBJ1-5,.,CASSPSGYGNQPQHF,TGTGCCAGCAGCCCCTCGGGGTATGGCAATCAGCCCCAGCATTTT
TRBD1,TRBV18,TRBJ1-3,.,CASSPRQGGSGNTIYF,TGTGCCAGCTCCCCCCGACAGGGGGGCTCTGGAAACACCATATATTTT
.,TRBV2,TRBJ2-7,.,CASSENGYEQYF,TGTGCCAGCAGTGAAAACGGGTACGAGCAGTACTTC
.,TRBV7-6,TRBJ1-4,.,CASSLGLRGGNEKLFF,TGTGCCAGCAGCTTAGGCCTAAGGGGGGGTAATGAAAAACTGTTTTTT
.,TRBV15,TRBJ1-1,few,CATSPDAIQTTEAFF,TGTGCCACCAGCCCAGATGCCATACAGACCACTGAAGCTTTCTTT
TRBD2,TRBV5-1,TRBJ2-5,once,CASSLAGTSGYNLGTQYF,TGCGCCAGCAGCTTGGCCGGGACTAGCGGCTACAATTTGGGGACCCAGTACTTC
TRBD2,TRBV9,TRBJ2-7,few,CASSVGPSGGYEQYF,TGTGCCAGCAGCGTAGGTCCTAGCGGGGGCTACGAGCAGTACTTC
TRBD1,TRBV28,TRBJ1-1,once,CASSLFRTGEAFF,TGTGCCAGCAGTTTATTTAGGACAGGTGAAGCTTTCTTT
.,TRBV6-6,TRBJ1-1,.,CASSSTGGTEAFF,TGTGCCAGCAGTTCGACAGGCGGCACTGAAGCTTTCTTT
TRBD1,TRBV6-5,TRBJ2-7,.,CASSNGQGGAYEQYF,TGTGCCAGCAGTAATGGACAGGGTGGGGCCTACGAGCAGTACTTC
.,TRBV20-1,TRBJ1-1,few,CSRGHGTEAFF,TGCAGTCGAGGCCATGGCACTGAAGCTTTCTTT
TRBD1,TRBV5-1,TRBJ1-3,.,CASSLGTGLSGNTIYF,TGCGCCAGCAGCTTGGGGACAGGGCTCAGTGGAAACACCATATATTTT
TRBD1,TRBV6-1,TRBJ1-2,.,CASILGQGLNYGYTF,TGTGCCAGCATCCTTGGACAGGGGCTAAACTATGGCTACACCTTC
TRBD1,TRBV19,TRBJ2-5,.,CASTRGQGGGETQYF,TGTGCCAGTACCAGAGGACAGGGGGGGGGAGAGACCCAGTACTTC
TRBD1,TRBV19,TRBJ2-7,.,CASSKGQGVNEQYF,TGTGCCAGTAGTAAGGGACAGGGGGTGAACGAGCAGTACTTC
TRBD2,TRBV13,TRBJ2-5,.,CASSQAGLEWGGETQYF,TGTGCCAGCAGCCAAGCTGGCCTTGAGTGGGGGGGGGAGACCCAGTACTTC
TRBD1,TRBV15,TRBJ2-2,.,CATSRPLQGTVTGELFF,TGTGCCACCAGCAGACCGCTACAGGGGACGGTCACCGGGGAGCTGTTTTTT
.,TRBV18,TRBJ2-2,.,CASSPPRTGELFF,TGTGCCAGCTCACCACCCAGGACCGGGGAGCTGTTTTTT
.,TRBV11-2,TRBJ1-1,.,CASSSRGSITEAFF,TGTGCCAGCAGCTCGAGGGGGTCGATCACTGAAGCTTTCTTT
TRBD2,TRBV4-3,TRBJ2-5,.,CASSQTTSGGLRETQYF,TGCGCCAGCAGCCAGACCACTAGCGGGGGGTTGCGGGAGACCCAGTACTTC
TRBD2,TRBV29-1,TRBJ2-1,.,CSAEGLAAYNEQFF,TGCAGCGCTGAAGGACTAGCGGCCTACAATGAGCAGTTCTTC
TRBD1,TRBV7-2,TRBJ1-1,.,CASSLGAGGTEAFF,TGTGCCAGCAGCCTGGGGGCAGGGGGCACTGAAGCTTTCTTT
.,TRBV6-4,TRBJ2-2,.,CASSDRGVGELFF,TGTGCCAGCAGTGACAGAGGAGTCGGGGAGCTGTTTTTT
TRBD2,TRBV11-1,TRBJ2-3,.,CASSPYSTSGVGNTQYF,TGTGCCAGCAGCCCTTATTCGACTAGCGGGGTCGGAAATACGCAGTATTTT
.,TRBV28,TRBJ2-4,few,CASTAGLAKNIQYF,TGTGCCTCCACAGCGGGTCTAGCCAAAAACATTCAGTACTTC
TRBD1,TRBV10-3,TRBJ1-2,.,CAISGTGATNYGYTF,TGTGCCATCAGTGGTACAGGGGCCACCAACTATGGCTACACCTTC